This T cell receptor beta chain was sequenced during a study of blood T cell repertoires in COVID-19. Trimming at V came to 5 bases and at J to 0 bases, leaving 3 bases not matched to a gene. This CDR3 comprises 14 residues. Looked up from germline, CDR1 is MNHEY and CDR2 is SVGEGT. Profiled with immunoSEQ multiplex PCR; TCRdb holds only in-frame clones, not every one. The table includes roughly 430,000 clones, roughly 88% detected once. This clonotype originated in a woman aged 40 to 50 with acute COVID-19. The V and J genes are TRBV6-2 or TRBV6-3 and TRBJ2-7; 8 bases are a match to TRBD1. The sequencing sample was made of PBMCs or T cells enriched from blood (not recorded which). The CDR3 is CASSTDRASYEQYF. CDR3 coding DNA: TGTGCCAGCAGTACGGACAGGGCCTCCTACGAGCAGTACTTC.